The entry below describes one T cell receptor beta chain. Antigen specificity is unknown. This sample is part of a study of somatic mutations in cytotoxic T cells in rheumatoid arthritis. Study outcomes and limitations: The study found CD8+ clonality increased with age in rheumatoid arthritis patients, not healthy controls.

Sequenced by immunoSEQ multiplex PCR; TCRdb stores in-frame clones only, minus some. The sample gives some 12,000 clones, nearly 80% of which show up once; roughly an eighth is in the top ten. The healthy control group was made up of blood donors, who had a median age of 56 years (range roughly 21-70) and were roughly 60% female. Positively selected by magnetic beads, CD4+ and CD8+ cells were purity-checked by flow cytometry. The TCR was taken from a man in his forties or fifties in good health. The sequenced sample consisted of CD8+ T cells sorted from blood.

This CDR3 is CASSSMASAGNTIYF. The CDR3 bases are TGTGCCAGCAGCTCCATGGCGTCGGCTGGAAACACCATATATTTT. The chain is built from TRBV9 and TRBJ1-3; no reliable D call. Germline V gives CDR1 SGDLS, CDR2 YYNGEE. Trimming left V 4 bases short and J 2 bases short, with 13 bases between. This CDR3 is built from 15 residues.